A selection of T cell receptor beta chains follows, all from one sample in a study of technical replicates of blood from a handful of donors. TCRdb's table, derived via immunoSEQ multiplex PCR, lists solely in-frame clones and lacks some. This table holds tens of thousands of clones, roughly 96% found once. Input material: T cells isolated from PBMCs. The receptor set was obtained from a human donor in good health. Both conserved end residues are part of each CDR3. Each record gives: J gene, D gene, V gene, CDR3 DNA, CDR3 protein. The D gene is left open where the match is weak.

j_gene: TRBJ2-5
d_gene: NA
v_gene: TRBV7-9
CDR3nt: TGTGCCAGCAGCACCCCGGGGAGCCTGGAGACCCAGTACTTC
CDR3aa: CASSTPGSLETQYF

j_gene: TRBJ2-3
d_gene: NA
v_gene: TRBV4-1
CDR3nt: TGCGCCAGCAGCCCGAATCGGGGTTACGGTATACCGGGCACAGATACGCAGTATTTT
CDR3aa: CASSPNRGYGIPGTDTQYF

j_gene: TRBJ1-5
d_gene: NA
v_gene: TRBV10-3
CDR3nt: TGTGCCATCAGTGAGCCCCTTCAGCCCCAGCATTTT
CDR3aa: CAISEPLQPQHF

j_gene: TRBJ2-6
d_gene: TRBD2
v_gene: TRBV5-1
CDR3nt: TGCGCCAGCAGTTCTTTGTCGGCGGGGGGGAGGAAGACCAACGTCCTGACTTTC
CDR3aa: CASSSLSAGGRKTNVLTF

j_gene: TRBJ1-5
d_gene: TRBD1
v_gene: TRBV9
CDR3nt: TGTGCCAGCAGCGTAGGGACAGGATCTCAGCCCCAGCATTTT
CDR3aa: CASSVGTGSQPQHF

j_gene: TRBJ2-7
d_gene: NA
v_gene: TRBV30
CDR3nt: TGTGCCTGGACAGGCTCCTACGAGCAGTACTTC
CDR3aa: CAWTGSYEQYF

j_gene: TRBJ2-7
d_gene: TRBD2
v_gene: TRBV28
CDR3nt: TGTGCCAGCAGTTTAGGTCGGTGGGGGGGAGAAGACGAGCAGTACTTC
CDR3aa: CASSLGRWGGEDEQYF

j_gene: TRBJ2-7
d_gene: TRBD1
v_gene: TRBV6-1
CDR3nt: TGTGCCAGCAAGGGGACAGACAATTCCTACGAGCAGTACTTC
CDR3aa: CASKGTDNSYEQYF

j_gene: TRBJ2-7
d_gene: TRBD2
v_gene: TRBV29-1
CDR3nt: TGCAGCGTAGACGCCTTAGGACTAGCGGGGTCCTACGAGCAGTACTTC
CDR3aa: CSVDALGLAGSYEQYF

j_gene: TRBJ2-1
d_gene: NA
v_gene: TRBV4-1
CDR3nt: TGCGCCAGCAGCCAACTGGACAGTAAAAATGAGCAGTTCTTC
CDR3aa: CASSQLDSKNEQFF